The rows below give T cell receptor beta chains drawn from one sample of a study of neurological immune-mediated disorders. TCRdb independently ran MiXCR on the 5' RACE reads; one entry per CDR3 protein. The sample carries roughly 25,000 distinct CDR3 sequences, roughly 13% recorded once. The sequencing input was CD4+ T cells from blood. These receptor sequences come from a female donor with HTLV-1-associated myelopathy (HAM/TSP). Both conserved end residues are part of each CDR3. A D gene is named only where the DNA matches it firmly. Part of the rows lack a size; the others show once, few, many or a class for expanded clones.

d_gene: -
j_gene: TRBJ1-5
abundance: -
v_gene: TRBV29-1
len: 12
CDR3aa: CSVRKAGETQHF
CDR3nt: TGCAGCGTCCGCAAGGCGGGGGAGACCCAGCATTTT

d_gene: -
j_gene: TRBJ2-3
abundance: many
v_gene: TRBV12-3/TRBV12-4
len: 14
CDR3aa: CASSKRQGTDTQYF
CDR3nt: TGTGCCAGCAGTAAAAGACAGGGCACAGATACGCAGTATTTT

d_gene: -
j_gene: TRBJ2-1
abundance: many
v_gene: TRBV6-5
len: 14
CDR3aa: CASSPRLSYNEQFF
CDR3nt: TGTGCCAGCAGCCCACGACTCTCCTACAATGAGCAGTTCTTC

d_gene: TRBD2
j_gene: TRBJ2-1
abundance: medium-sized
v_gene: TRBV3-1
len: 15
CDR3aa: CASNLLAGPYNEQFF
CDR3nt: TGTGCCAGCAACCTACTAGCGGGGCCTTACAATGAGCAGTTCTTC

d_gene: TRBD1
j_gene: TRBJ2-7
abundance: many
v_gene: TRBV2
len: 14
CDR3aa: CASSRQGAGYEQYF
CDR3nt: TGTGCCAGCAGTCGACAGGGGGCGGGCTACGAGCAGTACTTC

d_gene: -
j_gene: TRBJ1-3
abundance: many
v_gene: TRBV12-5
len: 15
CDR3aa: CASGLEGGSGNTIYF
CDR3nt: TGTGCTAGTGGTTTGGAGGGTGGCTCTGGAAACACCATATATTTT

d_gene: -
j_gene: TRBJ2-1
abundance: medium-sized
v_gene: TRBV10-3
len: 12
CDR3aa: CAISESGGEQFF
CDR3nt: TGTGCCATCAGTGAGTCGGGTGGGGAGCAGTTCTTC

d_gene: TRBD1
j_gene: TRBJ2-7
abundance: many
v_gene: TRBV25-1
len: 18
CDR3aa: CASSELPQTGGHHYEQYF
CDR3nt: TGTGCCAGCAGTGAACTACCCCAGACAGGGGGTCATCACTACGAGCAGTACTTC

d_gene: TRBD2
j_gene: TRBJ2-3
abundance: many
v_gene: TRBV12-3/TRBV12-4
len: 14
CDR3aa: CASGEGSHTDTQYF
CDR3nt: TGTGCCAGCGGGGAGGGATCACACACAGATACGCAGTATTTT

d_gene: TRBD1
j_gene: TRBJ1-5
abundance: many
v_gene: TRBV6-4
len: 20
CDR3aa: CASSDAPGQGAIIGNQPQHF
CDR3nt: TGTGCCAGCAGTGACGCCCCGGGACAGGGTGCAATTATCGGCAATCAGCCCCAGCATTTT

d_gene: TRBD2
j_gene: TRBJ2-1
abundance: -
v_gene: TRBV20-1
len: 14
CDR3aa: CSARAYRLAGEAFF
CDR3nt: TGCAGTGCTAGAGCGTACAGACTAGCAGGAGAGGCGTTCTTC

d_gene: -
j_gene: TRBJ2-1
abundance: many
v_gene: TRBV7-2
len: 14
CDR3aa: CASSLARVDNEQFF
CDR3nt: TGTGCCAGCAGCTTAGCAAGGGTGGACAATGAGCAGTTCTTC

d_gene: -
j_gene: TRBJ2-3
abundance: many
v_gene: TRBV20-1
len: 14
CDR3aa: CSARMGLGKDTQYF
CDR3nt: TGCAGTGCTAGAATGGGACTGGGGAAAGATACGCAGTATTTT

d_gene: TRBD2
j_gene: TRBJ2-5
abundance: many
v_gene: TRBV5-1
len: 14
CDR3aa: CASSPGLARETQYF
CDR3nt: TGCGCCAGCAGCCCGGGACTAGCGAGGGAGACCCAGTACTTC

d_gene: -
j_gene: TRBJ2-1
abundance: -
v_gene: TRBV7-6
len: 15
CDR3aa: CASSLLDSLYNEHFF
CDR3nt: TGTGCCAGCAGCCTCCTGGACAGCCTCTACAATGAGCATTTCTTC

d_gene: -
j_gene: TRBJ1-2
abundance: many
v_gene: TRBV12-3/TRBV12-4
len: 13
CDR3aa: CASSYRRSYGYTF
CDR3nt: TGTGCCAGCAGTTACCGGAGGAGCTATGGCTACACCTTC

d_gene: -
j_gene: TRBJ2-1
abundance: many
v_gene: TRBV12-3/TRBV12-4
len: 16
CDR3aa: CATDGGINLKYNEQFF
CDR3nt: TGTGCCACGGACGGGGGCATCAACCTTAAATACAATGAGCAGTTCTTC

d_gene: TRBD2
j_gene: TRBJ2-5
abundance: medium-sized
v_gene: TRBV20-1
len: 16
CDR3aa: CSARDFVAGKQETQYF
CDR3nt: TGCAGTGCTAGAGATTTCGTAGCGGGGAAACAAGAGACCCAGTACTTC